The 32 T cell receptor beta chains reported below all come from one sample, sequenced in a study of T cell responses to AZD1222 COVID-19 vaccine. Profiling relied on immunoSEQ multiplex PCR, and the TCRdb table lists in-frame clones only, not all of them. The sample has around 130,000 clones, around nine tenths seen once. The input for sequencing was peripheral blood, taken on day 0 of AZD1222 vaccination. The receptors here all came from an adult in good health.

The V and J genes are TRBV18 and TRBJ1-4; D not resolved. This CDR3 region has 13 residues. The V gene lost 0 bases and the J gene lost 8 bases, with 7 bases spanning the gap. CDR1 KGHSH and CDR2 LQKENI come from the germline V gene. CDR3 sequence (DNA): TGTGCCAGCTCACCACCTAGTAGGGAAAAACTGTTTTTT. Translated, it gives CASSPPSREKLFF.

V usage is TRBV3-1 (or the pseudogene TRBV3-2) and J usage is TRBJ2-7; TRBD1 matches 9 bases. The V and J ends lost 2 bases and 9 bases, in that order; junction bases with no gene match: 8. This CDR3 is built from 14 residues. The germline V gene has CDR1 LGHDT and CDR2 YNNKEL (reference sequence). CDR3 in amino acids: CASSQSLQGAMQYF. CDR3 bases: TGTGCCAGCAGCCAAAGTTTACAGGGGGCTATGCAGTACTTC.

This rearrangement joins TRBV3-1 (or the pseudogene TRBV3-2) to TRBJ2-3; 8 positions agree with TRBD2. Germline lookup yields CDR1 LGHDT and CDR2 YNNKEL (reference sequence). The J segment lost 6 bases and the V segment lost 0 bases, leaving 14 bases of the junction unmatched. The CDR3 has 18 residues. The CDR3 is CASSQDRAGALTTDTQYF. The CDR3 DNA reads TGTGCCAGCAGCCAAGATCGAGCGGGAGCGCTTACGACCGATACGCAGTATTTT.

CDR3 DNA: TGTGCCAGCAGGAGAGATAGCGGGAGGAACTCCTACAATGAGCAGTTCTTC. It translates to CASRRDSGRNSYNEQFF. This chain uses TRBV27 with TRBJ2-1, with 10 nucleotides matching TRBD2. CDR3 length: 17 amino acids. Per the germline V gene, CDR1 is MNHEY and CDR2 is SMNVEV (reference sequence). With 6 bases clipped from V and 0 bases from J, the junction kept 8 bases outside the gene matches.

The rearrangement links TRBV30 to TRBJ1-3, with D unresolved. V was trimmed by 4 bases and J by 0 bases, leaving 4 bases between them. Germline-derived CDR1 and CDR2 are GTSNPN and SVGIG (reference sequence). The CDR3 covers 12 residues. CDR3 bases: TGTGCCTGGACATTCTCTGGAAACACCATATATTTT. It yields the protein CAWTFSGNTIYF.

This clone was seen only a few times. This sequence joins TRBV10-3 and TRBJ2-1, with TRBD2 identical over 11 bases. This CDR3 is 15 amino acids long. V lost 9 bases and J lost 4; bases outside the gene matches: 8. The V gene's germline CDR1 is ENHRY and CDR2 SYGVKD. CDR3 DNA: TGTGCCATTCGCCGGACTAGCGGGCCGTACAATGAGCAGTTCTTC. It is translated as CAIRRTSGPYNEQFF.

V usage is TRBV11-3 and J usage is TRBJ1-2; TRBD1 is a possible D gene (5 bases). CDR3 size: 16 residues. V dropped 3 bases and J dropped 6 bases, with 20 bases sitting between them. Per germline, CDR1 SGHNT and CDR2 YENEEA. CDR3 region: CASSLVAGKGPHGYTF. The CDR3 DNA follows: TGTGCCAGCAGCTTGGTAGCAGGGAAGGGCCCCCATGGCTACACCTTC.

This rearrangement joins TRBV7-3 to TRBJ2-1; TRBD2 agrees at 8 bases. This CDR3 region has 15 residues. Per germline, CDR1 SGHTA and CDR2 FQGTGA. J was trimmed by 6 bases and V by 7 bases; bases with no gene match: 11. In DNA, the CDR3 is TGTGCCAGCACCTTCGACGGGAGGGCGGGCAATGAGCAGTTCTTC. Translation: CASTFDGRAGNEQFF.

CDR3 protein: CASSLAGTTSRYGYTF. Written as DNA, the CDR3 is TGTGCCAGCAGCTTAGCCGGTACGACCTCTAGATATGGCTACACCTTC. The chain couples TRBV7-2 to TRBJ1-2; D ambiguous. Germline assignment: CDR1 SGHTA and CDR2 FQGNSA. The length of the CDR3 is 16 residues. V lost 0 bases to trimming and J lost 5 bases, with 16 bases between them.

The rearrangement joins TRBV14 to TRBJ2-3, with D possibly matching TRBD2 (6 bases). Per germline, CDR1 SGHDN and CDR2 FVKESK. There are 15 residues in the CDR3. Between the trimmed V and J ends, which lost 0 bases and 2 bases, there was a span of 9 bases. The CDR3 is CASSQDGGITDTQYF. The CDR3 nucleotides are TGTGCCAGCAGCCAAGATGGGGGGATCACAGATACGCAGTATTTT.

The CDR3 sequence: CASNPRGALSGNTIYF. The CDR3 coding sequence is TGTGCCAGCAACCCTAGGGGGGCCCTCTCTGGAAACACCATATATTTT. This chain uses TRBV7-2 with TRBJ1-3; a weak D match, TRBD1 (6 bases). In germline, CDR1 is SGHTA, CDR2 FQGNSA. The CDR3 consists of 16 residues. V lost 7 bases to trimming and J lost 0 bases, with 16 bases between them.

The rearrangement joins TRBV12-3 or TRBV12-4 to TRBJ1-5; TRBD1 matches 7 bases. The CDR3 sequence is 13 residues long. V was clipped by 5 bases and J by 3 bases; unmatched bases: 1. The CDR3 region has the DNA TGTGCCAGCAGTGACAGGGACAATCAGCCCCAGCATTTT. Amino acid sequence: CASSDRDNQPQHF.

V gene TRBV12-3 or TRBV12-4 combines with J gene TRBJ1-6; D is uncertain. V was cut by 3 bases and J by 9 bases, with 6 bases left in between. This CDR3 contains 12 residues. CDR3 coding DNA: TGTGCCAGCAGTTTTGTGGGTTCACCCCTCCACTTT. This codes for CASSFVGSPLHF.

This clone was seen a handful of times. This rearrangement joins TRBV4-1 to TRBJ1-5; unclear D gene. The CDR3 has 15 residues. The V and J ends lost 2 bases and 7 bases respectively, with 15 bases between them. The germline V gene has CDR1 MGHRA and CDR2 YSYEKL. In nucleotides, the CDR3 is TGCGCCAGCAGCCAACCACCGATAGGACGGCAGCCCCAGCATTTT. Its protein product is CASSQPPIGRQPQHF.

The count of this clone is one. The V and J genes are TRBV7-9 and TRBJ2-3, with D possibly matching TRBD1 (6 bases). V was shortened by 4 bases and J by 2 bases, with 13 bases between the two germline ends. There are 15 residues in the CDR3. CDR1 SEHNR and CDR2 FQNEAQ come from the germline V gene (reference sequence). The chain's CDR3 is CASSSPGTTTDTQYF. CDR3 bases: TGTGCCAGCAGCTCCCCCGGGACAACCACAGATACGCAGTATTTT.

The genes are TRBV19 and TRBJ1-2, with D possibly TRBD1 on 6 matching bases. Germline CDR1 LNHDA, CDR2 SQIVND (reference sequence). The CDR3 has 12 amino acids. V was clipped by 5 bases and J by 8 bases, with 12 bases between them. In DNA form, the CDR3 reads TGTGCCAGTAGTGAGACAGGAGGGGGCTACACCTTC. Translation: CASSETGGGYTF.

The CDR3 DNA follows: TGTGCCAGCAGCCGCCAGCGGTTGAGCACAGATACGCAGTATTTT. It encodes CASSRQRLSTDTQYF. The rearrangement links TRBV7-6 to TRBJ2-3; possible D gene TRBD2, 5 bases. This CDR3 has 15 amino acids. CDR1 and CDR2 from the germline V gene are SGHVS and FNYEAQ. The ends were cut back, 5 bases at V and 0 bases at J, with 12 bases in the middle.

The chain recombines TRBV3-1 (or the pseudogene TRBV3-2) with TRBJ2-7; 11 nucleotides match TRBD2. V dropped 4 bases and J dropped 3; count of bases not matched to a gene: 8. The CDR3 totals 16 residues. Per germline, CDR1 LGHDT and CDR2 YNNKEL (reference sequence). Here the CDR3 reads CASSRGLADSGYEQYF. CDR3 bases: TGTGCCAGCAGCCGGGGACTAGCGGACAGCGGCTACGAGCAGTACTTC.

This clone came up once. This rearrangement joins TRBV10-3 to TRBJ1-3, with unresolved D. V gave up 0 bases and J gave up 0 bases, with 9 bases separating them. In germline, CDR1 is ENHRY, CDR2 SYGVKD. The CDR3 has 16 amino acids. The CDR3 DNA follows: TGTGCCATCAGTGAGTCAATCGGAACCTCTGGAAACACCATATATTTT. Its protein is CAISESIGTSGNTIYF.

In its sample, this clone was seen once. The V gene is TRBV18, the J gene TRBJ1-5, with 9 bases fitting TRBD1. From germline, CDR1 is KGHSH and CDR2 LQKENI. This CDR3 is 16 amino acids long. Germline trimming cut 6 bases from V and 7 bases from J; bases unmatched to any gene: 13. CDR3 sequence: CASSLVTGGAEQPQHF. CDR3 sequence (DNA): TGTGCCAGCTCCCTTGTAACAGGGGGCGCAGAGCAGCCCCAGCATTTT.

J is TRBJ2-7 and V is TRBV10-2; 10 positions agree with TRBD2. Germline CDR1 WSHSY, CDR2 SAAADI. The ends lost 6 bases at V and 0 bases at J; junction bases unmatched: 8. This CDR3 is 16 amino acids long. The CDR3 sequence: CASSPFSSGSSYEQYF. The DNA for the CDR3 is TGCGCCAGCAGCCCCTTTTCTAGCGGGAGCTCCTACGAGCAGTACTTC.

This clone is a singleton in its sample. This sequence joins TRBV7-2 and TRBJ2-7; 11 bases are a match to TRBD1. V dropped 3 bases and J dropped 3; count of bases not matched to a gene: 4. In germline, CDR1 is SGHTA, CDR2 FQGNSA. The CDR3 has 15 residues. The CDR3 spells CASSFWTGGDYEQYF. DNA for the CDR3: TGTGCCAGCAGCTTCTGGACAGGGGGCGACTACGAGCAGTACTTC.

The chain employs TRBV5-4 and TRBJ2-3, with no clear D. V lost 5 bases, J lost 7 bases, and 14 bases lay in between. CDR3 length equals 13 residues. Germline CDR1 SGHNT, CDR2 YYREEE (reference sequence). CDR3 nucleotide sequence: TGTGCCAGCAGTCCAACGACCGAATATACGCAGTATTTT. As protein: CASSPTTEYTQYF.

Written as DNA, the CDR3 is TGTGCCAGCAGCAACCACAGGGGGCGTAAACACTACGAGCAGTACTTC. It specifies CASSNHRGRKHYEQYF. V and J are TRBV7-6 and TRBJ2-7; 9 nucleotides agree with TRBD1. The J segment lost 3 bases and the V segment lost 5 bases, leaving 11 bases of the junction unmatched. The germline CDR1 and CDR2 sequences are SGHVS and FNYEAQ. CDR3 length equals 16 residues.

This clone was observed a handful of times. The rearrangement links TRBV3-1 (or the pseudogene TRBV3-2) to TRBJ1-5; maybe TRBD1 (6 bases). CDR1 is LGHDT, CDR2 YNNKEL, per germline (reference sequence). CDR3 size: 15 residues. Trimming removed 0 bases from V and 3 bases from J, with 9 bases in between. The CDR3 loop is CASSQDTGYNQPQHF. The CDR3 DNA reads TGTGCCAGCAGCCAAGATACAGGGTACAATCAGCCCCAGCATTTT.

V gene TRBV11-2 combines with J gene TRBJ2-1; 7 bases line up with TRBD2. J was trimmed by 15 bases and V by 5 bases; bases with no gene match: 19. The CDR3 extends over 15 amino acids. CDR1 is SGHAT and CDR2 is FQNNGV in the germline V gene. DNA for the CDR3: TGTGCCAGCAGCCTCGCCCTAGGGGAGGGACTCCCCCCGTTCTTC. Amino acids: CASSLALGEGLPPFF.

This chain joins TRBV7-6 and TRBJ2-7; the D is unclear. V lost 5 bases and J 4 bases, leaving 12 bases between the germline ends. This CDR3 has 13 amino acids. The germline gives CDR1 SGHVS, CDR2 FNYEAQ. The chain's CDR3 is CASSSTGQYEQYF. As DNA, the CDR3 is TGTGCCAGCAGCAGCACGGGCCAGTACGAGCAGTACTTC.

This clone is a singleton in its sample. The CDR3 reads CASSINLRDTQYF. The CDR3 DNA reads as TGTGCCAGTAGTATAAACCTTCGGGATACGCAGTATTTT. The chain combines TRBV19 with TRBJ2-3, with D unresolved. Germline V gene sequence: CDR1 LNHDA, CDR2 SQIVND (reference sequence). Trimming took off 2 bases at V and 6 bases at J, with 9 bases between the two ends. CDR3 length: 13 residues. The variable domain in full, with the rest retrieved from reference TRBV19 and TRBJ2-3, is DGGITQSPKYLFRKEGQNVTLSCEQNLNHDAMYWYRQDPGQGLRLIYYSQIVNDFQKGDIAEGYSVSREKKESFPLTVTSAQKNPTAFYLCASSINLRDTQYFGPGTRLTVL.

Here the CDR3 DNA reads TGCGCCAGCAGCCAAGATTTCGGGGTCCAGCATGAGCAGTTCTTC. This sequence encodes CASSQDFGVQHEQFF. The chain couples TRBV4-3 to TRBJ2-1; the D gene is possibly TRBD2 (5 bases). Per the germline V gene, CDR1 is LGHNA and CDR2 is YSLEER. The V end was cut by 0 bases, the J end by 8 bases, with 14 bases between. There are 15 residues in the CDR3.

The chain carries TRBV9 and TRBJ2-7; 8 bases are a match to TRBD1. V gave up 1 base and J gave up 5 bases; unmatched junction bases: 11. The germline V gene has CDR1 SGDLS and CDR2 YYNGEE. The CDR3 has 16 amino acids. The CDR3 region has the DNA TGTGCCAGCAGCGTACGGGCAACAGGGGGGAACAACGAGCAGTACTTC. Its protein product is CASSVRATGGNNEQYF.

This clone was found once. V gene TRBV28 combines with J gene TRBJ1-2; D is unclear. The CDR3 sequence is 11 residues long. Germline V lookup: CDR1 MDHEN, CDR2 SYDVKM. Trimming removed 5 bases at V and 5 bases at J, with 6 bases between. The CDR3 protein is CASSPQYGYTF. For the CDR3, the DNA is TGTGCCAGCAGTCCTCAATATGGCTACACCTTC.

This clone was detected only once. The rearrangement joins TRBV18 to TRBJ1-4; TRBD1 is a possible D gene (5 bases). Germline lookup yields CDR1 KGHSH and CDR2 LQKENI. The CDR3 runs 15 residues. V was cut by 3 bases and J by 5 bases, with 13 bases left in between. The CDR3 DNA is TGTGCCAGCTCACCCTCGTCGCGGGGGAATGAAAAACTGTTTTTT. Its protein is CASSPSSRGNEKLFF.